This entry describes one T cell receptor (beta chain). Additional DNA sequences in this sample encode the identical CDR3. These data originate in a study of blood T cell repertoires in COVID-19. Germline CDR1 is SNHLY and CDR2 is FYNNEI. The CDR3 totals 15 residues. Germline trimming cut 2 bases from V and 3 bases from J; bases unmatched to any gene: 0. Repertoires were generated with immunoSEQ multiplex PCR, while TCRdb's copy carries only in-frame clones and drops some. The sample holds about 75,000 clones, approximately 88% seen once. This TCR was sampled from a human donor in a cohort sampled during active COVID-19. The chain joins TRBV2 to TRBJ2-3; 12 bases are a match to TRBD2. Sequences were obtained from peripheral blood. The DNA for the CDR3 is TGTGCCAGCAGTGAACTAGCGGGAGGGACAGATACGCAGTATTTT. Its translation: CASSELAGGTDTQYF.